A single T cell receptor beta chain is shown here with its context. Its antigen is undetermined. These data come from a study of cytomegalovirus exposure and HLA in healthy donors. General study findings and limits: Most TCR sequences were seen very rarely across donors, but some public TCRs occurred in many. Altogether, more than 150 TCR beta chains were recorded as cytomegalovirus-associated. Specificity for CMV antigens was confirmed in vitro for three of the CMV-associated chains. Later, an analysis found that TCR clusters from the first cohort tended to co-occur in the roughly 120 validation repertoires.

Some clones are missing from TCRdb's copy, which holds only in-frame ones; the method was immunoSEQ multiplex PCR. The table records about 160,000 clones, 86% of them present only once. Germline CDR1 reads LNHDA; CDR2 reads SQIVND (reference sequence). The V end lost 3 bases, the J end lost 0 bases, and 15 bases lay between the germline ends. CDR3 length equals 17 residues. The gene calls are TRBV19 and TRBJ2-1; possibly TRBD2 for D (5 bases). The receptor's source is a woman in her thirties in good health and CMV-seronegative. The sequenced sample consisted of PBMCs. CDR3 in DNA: TGTGCCAGTAGTATCTACTCTACTAGAAGCTCCTACAATGAGCAGTTCTTC. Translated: CASSIYSTRSSYNEQFF.